The rows below give T cell receptor beta chains drawn from one sample of a study of T cell changes during pregnancy in multiple sclerosis. Using immunoSEQ multiplex PCR, the repertoire was profiled, and TCRdb retains in-frame clones only, with some absent. The table records some 100,000 clones, roughly 92% of them present only once. The sequenced sample was peripheral blood, obtained in the second trimester of pregnancy. These receptors came from a female donor with multiple sclerosis, enrolled in a pregnancy study. CDR3s include the opening cysteine and the closing phenylalanine or tryptophan. A D gene is named only where the DNA matches it firmly. The listing skips clone size in some rows; elsewhere it reads once, few, many or a size class.

d_call	clone_size	v_call	j_call	cdr3_aa	cdr3_nt
TRBD2	once	TRBV6-1	TRBJ2-7	CASRERGGTSYEQYF	TGTGCCAGCAGGGAGCGCGGGGGGACCTCCTACGAGCAGTACTTC
TRBD2	once	TRBV28	TRBJ2-1	CASSPRRGRGTSGNDEQFF	TGTGCCAGCAGCCCTCGACGGGGCCGGGGGACTAGCGGGAACGATGAGCAGTTCTTC
NA	NA	TRBV28	TRBJ2-1	CASSLNLEQFF	TGTGCCAGCAGCCTAAACCTTGAGCAGTTCTTC
TRBD1	NA	TRBV30	TRBJ1-3	CAWSVPGQAASGNTIYF	TGTGCCTGGAGTGTACCCGGACAGGCTGCCTCTGGAAACACCATATATTTT
NA	once	TRBV29-1	TRBJ2-5	CSVVGQAETQYF	TGCAGCGTTGTCGGTCAGGCAGAGACCCAGTACTTC
NA	once	TRBV4-1	TRBJ1-1	CASSRGPGTEAFF	TGCGCCAGCAGCCGCGGCCCGGGGACTGAAGCTTTCTTT
TRBD1	NA	TRBV15	TRBJ1-3	CATSRARGPGNTIYF	TGTGCCACCAGCAGAGCAAGGGGGCCTGGAAACACCATATATTTT
TRBD2	NA	TRBV4-2	TRBJ2-7	CASSQQLAGDEQYF	TGTGCCAGCAGCCAACAACTAGCGGGAGACGAGCAGTACTTC
TRBD1	NA	TRBV27	TRBJ1-2	CASRRQGGYGYTF	TGTGCCAGCAGGAGACAGGGAGGCTATGGCTACACCTTC
TRBD1	NA	TRBV6-1	TRBJ1-2	CASSETGSPNYGYTF	TGTGCCAGCAGTGAGACAGGGAGTCCTAACTATGGCTACACCTTC
NA	NA	TRBV5-1	TRBJ1-3	CASSQQANSGNTIYF	TGCGCCAGCAGCCAACAGGCGAACTCTGGAAACACCATATATTTT
NA	NA	TRBV19	TRBJ2-3	CASTPEGTGLNTQYF	TGTGCCAGTACCCCTGAGGGAACGGGGTTGAATACGCAGTATTTT
NA	NA	TRBV9	TRBJ2-2	CASSVEREHTGELFF	TGTGCCAGCAGCGTAGAACGGGAGCACACCGGGGAGCTGTTTTTT
TRBD2	NA	TRBV7-3	TRBJ2-1	CASSLTKGLAGGHEQFF	TGTGCCAGCAGCTTAACGAAAGGACTAGCGGGGGGACATGAGCAGTTCTTC
NA	NA	TRBV5-1	TRBJ1-2	CASSESGGGNYGYTF	TGCGCCAGCTCCGAGAGCGGCGGGGGTAACTATGGCTACACCTTC
NA	NA	TRBV6-5	TRBJ1-1	CASSQDWGGNTEAFF	TGTGCCAGCAGTCAGGACTGGGGAGGGAACACTGAAGCTTTCTTT
TRBD2	NA	TRBV28	TRBJ2-7	CASTPGGTSGRMREQYF	TGTGCCAGCACCCCTGGCGGGACTAGCGGGAGAATGAGGGAGCAGTACTTC
NA	NA	TRBV2	TRBJ1-3	CASSSDRSSGNTIYF	TGTGCCAGCAGTTCTGACAGAAGCTCTGGAAACACCATATATTTT
TRBD1	NA	TRBV6-4	TRBJ2-7	CASSDHPAGTGKDEQYF	TGTGCCAGCAGTGACCACCCGGCCGGGACAGGGAAGGACGAGCAGTACTTC
NA	once	TRBV9	TRBJ1-5	CASSSGHLNQPQHF	TGTGCCAGCAGCTCCGGACACTTAAATCAGCCCCAGCATTTT
NA	NA	TRBV7-3	TRBJ2-5	CASSLTRGSQETQYF	TGTGCCAGCAGCTTGACAAGGGGATCGCAAGAGACCCAGTACTTC
TRBD1	NA	TRBV19	TRBJ1-1	CASSVDRGNTEAFF	TGTGCCAGTAGTGTCGACAGGGGGAACACTGAAGCTTTCTTT
TRBD1	NA	TRBV14	TRBJ1-1	CASSQVGTGNTEAFF	TGTGCCAGCAGCCAAGTTGGGACAGGGAACACTGAAGCTTTCTTT
TRBD2	NA	TRBV28	TRBJ2-7	CASRSTSGRSIYEQYF	TGTGCCAGCAGATCGACTAGCGGGAGGTCTATCTACGAGCAGTACTTC
TRBD2	NA	TRBV28	TRBJ2-6	CASRETSGSTGANVLTF	TGTGCCAGCAGGGAGACTAGCGGGAGTACTGGGGCCAACGTCCTGACTTTC
TRBD2	NA	TRBV10-2	TRBJ2-7	CASSEGREGREQYF	TGCGCCAGCAGTGAGGGGCGGGAGGGCCGCGAGCAGTACTTC
NA	NA	TRBV20-1	TRBJ2-3	CSASHRETQYF	TGCAGTGCTAGTCACAGGGAAACGCAGTATTTT
NA	NA	TRBV19	TRBJ2-5	CASMGREETQYF	TGTGCCAGTATGGGCAGAGAAGAGACCCAGTACTTC
NA	NA	TRBV9	TRBJ2-5	CASSVAGTPQETQYF	TGTGCCAGCAGCGTAGCGGGTACACCCCAAGAGACCCAGTACTTC
TRBD1	NA	TRBV5-4	TRBJ2-3	CASRRDTGTGRTDTQYF	TGTGCCAGCAGGCGAGATACCGGGACAGGGAGGACAGATACGCAGTATTTT
NA	NA	TRBV18	TRBJ1-1	CASSPQEAEAFF	TGTGCCAGCTCGCCGCAAGAGGCTGAAGCTTTCTTT
NA	few	TRBV30	TRBJ1-2	CACGGGLGGYTF	TGTGCCTGCGGCGGGGGGCTAGGTGGCTACACCTTC
NA	NA	TRBV18	TRBJ1-5	CASSPRGGGNQPQHF	TGTGCCAGCTCACCACGAGGGGGAGGCAATCAGCCCCAGCATTTT
TRBD1	NA	TRBV9	TRBJ1-1	CASSPQGQLGTEAFF	TGTGCCAGCAGCCCACAGGGACAGCTGGGGACTGAAGCTTTCTTT
NA	NA	TRBV10-1	TRBJ1-1	CASSETGTDQAFF	TGCGCCAGCAGTGAGACAGGAACGGACCAAGCTTTCTTT
NA	NA	TRBV19	TRBJ1-4	CASRTATNEKLFF	TGTGCCAGTCGGACAGCCACTAATGAAAAACTGTTTTTT
TRBD1	NA	TRBV10-3	TRBJ2-7	CAISEPGQGGILKQYF	TGTGCCATCAGTGAGCCGGGACAGGGAGGAATCCTTAAGCAGTACTTC
NA	NA	TRBV5-6	TRBJ1-5	CASSSYQRGRSNQPRHF	TGTGCCAGCAGCTCCTATCAGCGGGGGAGGAGCAATCAGCCCCGGCATTTT
TRBD2	NA	TRBV7-2	TRBJ2-2	CASSNNGLTSPSIRELFF	TGTGCCAGCAGCAATAACGGGCTGACTAGCCCGAGCATCCGGGAGCTGTTTTTT
NA	NA	TRBV7-2	TRBJ2-7	CASSLDEGVAEYF	TGTGCCAGCAGCTTAGATGAGGGAGTAGCGGAGTACTTC
NA	once	TRBV5-5	TRBJ2-7	CASSSSAYEQYF	TGTGCCAGCAGCTCGTCTGCCTACGAGCAGTACTTC
NA	NA	TRBV15	TRBJ2-7	CATSRDWAYEQYF	TGTGCCACCAGCAGAGATTGGGCTTACGAGCAGTACTTC
TRBD1	NA	TRBV5-1	TRBJ1-2	CASSLRTGPKYGYTF	TGCGCCAGCAGCCTGAGGACAGGCCCGAAATATGGCTACACCTTC
TRBD1	NA	TRBV6-1	TRBJ2-1	CASSRDSDNEQFF	TGTGCCAGCAGCCGGGACAGTGACAATGAGCAGTTCTTC
NA	once	TRBV5-5	TRBJ2-7	CASSFRSATGGGGYEQYF	TGTGCCAGCAGCTTTCGCTCCGCTACAGGGGGCGGGGGGTACGAGCAGTACTTC
TRBD1	NA	TRBV28	TRBJ1-2	CASSAIGTGYGYTF	TGTGCCAGCAGTGCCATAGGGACAGGGTATGGCTACACCTTC
NA	NA	TRBV28	TRBJ2-1	CASRGGGFYNEQFF	TGTGCCAGCAGGGGCGGAGGATTCTACAATGAGCAGTTCTTC
NA	NA	TRBV7-2	TRBJ2-7	CASSNNEGGEQYF	TGTGCCAGCAGTAATAACGAAGGAGGGGAGCAGTACTTC
TRBD1	NA	TRBV5-6	TRBJ2-3	CASSVGTETDTQYF	TGTGCCAGCAGCGTCGGGACAGAAACAGATACGCAGTATTTT
TRBD2	NA	TRBV6-6	TRBJ2-1	CASRQTSGFYNEQFF	TGTGCCAGCAGGCAGACTAGCGGCTTTTACAATGAGCAGTTCTTC
TRBD1	NA	TRBV5-1	TRBJ2-2	CAIRQGEGTGELFF	TGCGCCATCCGACAGGGGGAAGGCACCGGGGAGCTGTTTTTT
TRBD2	NA	TRBV19	TRBJ2-1	CASRLTSGGTGNEQFF	TGTGCCAGTAGGCTAACTAGCGGGGGAACGGGCAATGAGCAGTTCTTC
NA	NA	TRBV5-6	TRBJ1-1	CASSLWRDWGRKNTEAFF	TGTGCCAGCAGCTTGTGGAGGGATTGGGGTAGGAAGAACACTGAAGCTTTCTTT
TRBD2	NA	TRBV5-1	TRBJ2-1	CASSLGLAFNEQFF	TGCGCCAGCAGCTTGGGACTAGCCTTCAATGAGCAGTTCTTC
NA	NA	TRBV30	TRBJ1-1	CAWSVDGESTEAFF	TGTGCCTGGAGTGTAGACGGGGAGTCCACTGAAGCTTTCTTT